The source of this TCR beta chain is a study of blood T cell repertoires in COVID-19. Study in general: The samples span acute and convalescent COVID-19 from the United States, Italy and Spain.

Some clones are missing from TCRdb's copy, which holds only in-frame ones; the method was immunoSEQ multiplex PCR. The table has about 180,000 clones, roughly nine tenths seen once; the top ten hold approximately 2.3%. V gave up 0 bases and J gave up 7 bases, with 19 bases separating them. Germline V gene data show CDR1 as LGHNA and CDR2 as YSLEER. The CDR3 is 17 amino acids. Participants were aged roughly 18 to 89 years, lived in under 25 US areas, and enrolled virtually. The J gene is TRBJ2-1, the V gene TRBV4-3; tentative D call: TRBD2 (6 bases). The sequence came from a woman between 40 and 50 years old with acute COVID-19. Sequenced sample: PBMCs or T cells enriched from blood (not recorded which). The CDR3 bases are TGCGCCAGCAGCCAAGACGGTTGGGAGGCCGACGGAAATGAGCAGTTCTTC. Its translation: CASSQDGWEADGNEQFF.